The sequence of this T cell receptor (beta chain) was determined in a study of spatial heterogeneity in lung cancer (dated by TCRdb to the late 2010s). For the study in its entirety: Beta-chain transcripts were consistently detected in greater numbers than alpha-chain transcripts, which likely reflects a higher abundance of beta-chain transcripts. In the raw uncorrected reads, each unique combination of TCR and UMI appeared more than ten times on average. In non-small cell lung cancer, the study quantitatively compared TCR alpha and beta repertoires across several tumor regions, matched nontumor lung, and blood. Both alpha and beta chains were TCR-sequenced in roughly 200 tumor regions, about 64 matched nontumor lung samples and some 56 PBMC samples obtained at surgery. TCR repertoire features were related to nonsynonymous mutation counts determined by whole-exome sequencing of tumor tissue.

This clonotype was found many times. It lacks a known antigen. There are no base qualities to consult, and no much larger clone falls within one base. The library came from 5' RACE. Instrument on record: NextSeq 500. The TCR library protocol attached a unique molecular identifier to each TCR cDNA molecule to allow correction of PCR and sequencing errors. Turning to the authors' computational methods: TCR identification, UMI-based error correction and CDR3 extraction were performed with Decombinator tools. Expanded TCRs were defined as those above a frequency of 2 per 1,000, corresponding to the top 1% of the tumor frequency distribution. Renyi diversity was calculated using the R vegan package after each repertoire was subsampled 100 times to 5,000 TCRs. CDR3 similarity networks were built from amino acid triplet string-kernel similarity, connecting CDR3s with pairwise similarity above 0.82. The raw public reads went through TCRdb reprocessing: fastp at Q25, MiXCR clone calling, in-frame beta chains kept. Here each entry gathers all rows of one CDR3 protein and keeps the most common genes and DNA. TCRdb assigned the V and J calls; the authors' analysis was not used. For this sample the table gives about 22,000 distinct CDR3 sequences, of which 4.5% to 7% were detected only once. Of the sample, under 45% is held by the ten largest clones.

The study at large found these results: Confirming at a functional level the hypothesis that regional TCRs recognize regional mutations was considered to require additional single-cell paired TCR alpha and beta sequencing. Ubiquitous expanded tumor TCRs were detected in blood more often at tumor resection than at routine follow-up.

Its CDR3 holds 13 amino acids, cysteine through phenylalanine. Just CDR3 DNA is preserved here, 39 bases in frame from base 1. V gives up 5 bases and J gives up 5 bases, and the segment between their germline ends measures 12 bases. Via the germline V gene (reference sequence), CDR1 is MNHNY and CDR2 SVGAGI. Sample time point, as interpreted from the label and publication: sample taken at primary tumor resection. Donors were approximately 72 patients with early-stage, untreated non-small cell lung cancer from the lung TRACERx cohort. Without any cell sorting, TCR sequencing was performed on whole RNA extracted either from tumor and nontumor lung tissue or from cryopreserved PBMC samples. A patient was chosen for TCR sequencing only when enough RNA was available from at least two tumor regions.

This TCR came from a male donor with early-stage non-small cell lung cancer. The V and J segments used are TRBV6-6 and TRBJ2-5; TRBD2 could be the D gene, as 6 bases match. The starting material was PBMCs, obtained at surgery. For the CDR3, the sequence is CASSGGGTETQYF. The nucleotide sequence reads TGTGCCAGCAGTGGTGGCGGGACGGAGACCCAGTACTTC.